This T cell receptor (beta chain) appears in the sequencing data of a study of T-cell memory formation after mild COVID-19. This clonotype has more than one count but fewer than ten. Looked up from germline, CDR1 is LGHNA and CDR2 is YNFKEQ. J was trimmed by 2 bases and V by 3 bases; bases with no gene match: 9. CDR3 length equals 16 residues. TCRdb called the 5' RACE reads again in MiXCR, with one record for every CDR3 protein. The repertoire has 250,000 to 350,000 distinct CDR3 sequences, approximately 15% of them found once; the top ten carry about a fifth. The source is a man aged 18 to 29 who had mild COVID-19 (a few samples of this study predate the infection). Cell type and time point are not known. The chain joins TRBV4-2 to TRBJ2-7, with 8 nucleotides matching TRBD1. Sequenced: PBMCs or a T cell subset sorted from them (not recorded which). This chain's CDR3 is CASSHSSGQAAYEQYF. The CDR3 coding sequence is TGTGCCAGCAGCCACAGCTCGGGACAGGCAGCCTACGAGCAGTACTTC.